One sample yielded the 13 T cell receptor beta chains listed below, sequenced in a study of beta chain features in type 1 diabetes. The whole isolated RNA underwent reverse transcription, so sequencing captured expressed TCRB transcripts. Using immunoSEQ multiplex PCR, the repertoire was profiled, and TCRdb retains in-frame clones only, with some absent. This table has hundreds of thousands of clones, approximately 12% appearing once. The sequencing input was naive CD4+ T cells from blood. Receptor source: a man aged 18 to 30 in good health.

The chain recombines TRBV19 with TRBJ2-5; 10 bases are a match to TRBD2. J lost 8 bases, V lost 5 bases, and 14 bases had no gene match. The CDR3 extends over 16 amino acids. Germline CDR1 is LNHDA and CDR2 is SQIVND (reference sequence). CDR3 amino acids: CASSPPSGRALFTQYF. For the CDR3, the DNA is TGTGCCAGTAGTCCACCAAGCGGGAGGGCCCTTTTTACCCAGTACTTC.

This clone has a handful of counts. As DNA, the CDR3 is TGTGCCAGCAGCTGGCTTAACGGGGAGCTGTTTTTT. It codes for CASSWLNGELFF. The chain employs TRBV7-9 and TRBJ2-2; D is unclear. The germline V gene encodes CDR1 SEHNR and CDR2 FQNEAQ (reference sequence). Trimming removed 4 bases from V and 7 bases from J, with 7 bases in between. The CDR3 contains 12 residues.

This chain connects TRBV4-2 to TRBJ2-3; 8 bases are shared with TRBD1. The CDR3 totals 18 residues. Looked up from germline, CDR1 is LGHNA and CDR2 is YNFKEQ. J was trimmed by 4 bases and V by 0 bases; bases with no gene match: 12. The CDR3 here is CASSQDLTRRQGPDTQYF. CDR3 coding DNA: TGTGCCAGCAGCCAAGATCTAACGAGGCGACAGGGGCCAGATACGCAGTATTTT.

The genes are TRBV7-9 and TRBJ2-5; 9 nucleotides line up with TRBD1. V gave up 3 bases and J gave up 4 bases; unmatched junction bases: 6. The CDR3 runs 15 residues. Germline CDR1 and CDR2: SEHNR and FQNEAQ (reference sequence). Here the CDR3 DNA reads TGTGCCAGCAGCTTCGGGACAGGGTTAGGAGAGACCCAGTACTTC. Translation: CASSFGTGLGETQYF.

The chain carries TRBV11-2 and TRBJ2-5; D might be TRBD1 (7 bases). CDR1 is SGHAT, CDR2 FQNNGV, per germline. The CDR3 is made up of 15 amino acids. V was trimmed by 4 bases and J by 1 base, leaving 13 bases between them. The CDR3 reads CASSYGGQRQETQYF. CDR3 DNA sequence: TGTGCCAGCAGCTACGGGGGACAGCGCCAAGAGACCCAGTACTTC. Complete variable domain (other parts from reference TRBV11-2 and TRBJ2-5): EAGVAQSPRYKIIEKRQSVAFWCNPISGHATLYWYQQILGQGPKLLIQFQNNGVVDDSQLPKDRFSAERLKGVDSTLKIQPAKLEDSAVYLCASSYGGQRQETQYFGPGTRLLVL.

This clone was counted a few times. The genes are TRBV6-5 and TRBJ1-2; unclear D gene. Germline loops: CDR1 MNHEY, CDR2 SVGAGI. V was pared by 0 bases and J by 2 bases, with 7 bases between. This CDR3 region has 14 residues. This CDR3 reads CASSYSGGNYGYTF. CDR3 DNA: TGTGCCAGCAGTTACTCGGGAGGAAACTATGGCTACACCTTC.

J is TRBJ1-2 and V is TRBV29-1, with D perhaps matching TRBD1 (6 bases). V was clipped by 5 bases and J by 4 bases, with 14 bases between them. The CDR3 covers 13 residues. CDR1 and CDR2 from the germline V gene are SQVTM and ANQGSEA. CDR3 coding DNA: TGCAGCGTTCCTCGGGGGGCCAGCTATGGCTACACCTTC. This translates into CSVPRGASYGYTF.

The table lists this clone with a few counts. The rearrangement links TRBV18 to TRBJ2-7; TRBD1 aligns across 8 bases. The CDR3 loop spans 14 amino acids. J gave up 3 bases and V 3 bases, and 4 bases lay outside the gene matches. CDR1 is KGHSH, CDR2 LQKENI, per germline. The CDR3 region has the DNA TGTGCCAGCTCACCGGGACAGGCGATCTACGAGCAGTACTTC. Translation gives CASSPGQAIYEQYF.

CDR3 sequence: CASSPPSGQATDTQYF. DNA of the CDR3: TGTGCCAGCTCACCACCGTCGGGACAGGCAACAGATACGCAGTATTTT. The chain uses TRBV18 and TRBJ2-3; TRBD1 matches 8 bases. Germline V CDR1 and CDR2: KGHSH, LQKENI. The junction had 5 bases not matched to a gene; V was cut back by 0 bases and J by 3 bases. CDR3 length: 16 residues.

This clone came up a few times. The V call is TRBV7-2, the J call TRBJ2-7, with a possible D match to TRBD1 (5 bases). V was shortened by 1 base and J by 2 bases, with 9 bases between the two germline ends. CDR1 and CDR2 from the germline V gene are SGHTA and FQGNSA. This CDR3 is built from 14 residues. The CDR3 DNA sequence: TGTGCCAGCAGCTTAGATCCGACAGCCTACGAGCAGTACTTC. This translates into CASSLDPTAYEQYF.

The chain carries TRBV5-4 and TRBJ2-5, with D perhaps matching TRBD2 (6 bases). This CDR3 contains 14 residues. The V gene lost 3 bases and the J gene lost 0 bases, with 9 bases spanning the gap. Germline lookup yields CDR1 SGHNT and CDR2 YYREEE (reference sequence). CDR3 DNA sequence: TGTGCCAGCAGCTCCGGGGGATACCAAGAGACCCAGTACTTC. Protein: CASSSGGYQETQYF.

This chain joins TRBV5-1 and TRBJ1-2; 8 bases agree with TRBD1. In germline, CDR1 is SGHRS, CDR2 YFSETQ. CDR3 length: 15 amino acids. V gave up 4 bases and J gave up 4 bases; unmatched junction bases: 9. CDR3: CASSVGGQETYGYTF. The CDR3 DNA follows: TGCGCCAGCAGCGTGGGGGGACAGGAGACCTATGGCTACACCTTC.

The CDR3 protein is CASSYSPGQVSYEQYF. Written as DNA, the CDR3 is TGTGCCAGCAGTTACTCCCCGGGACAGGTCTCCTACGAGCAGTACTTC. This chain uses TRBV6-5 with TRBJ2-7; 8 nucleotides match TRBD1. The CDR3 length is 16 residues. With V trimmed by 0 bases and J by 0 bases, 4 bases remained unmatched. Germline V CDR1 and CDR2: MNHEY, SVGAGI.